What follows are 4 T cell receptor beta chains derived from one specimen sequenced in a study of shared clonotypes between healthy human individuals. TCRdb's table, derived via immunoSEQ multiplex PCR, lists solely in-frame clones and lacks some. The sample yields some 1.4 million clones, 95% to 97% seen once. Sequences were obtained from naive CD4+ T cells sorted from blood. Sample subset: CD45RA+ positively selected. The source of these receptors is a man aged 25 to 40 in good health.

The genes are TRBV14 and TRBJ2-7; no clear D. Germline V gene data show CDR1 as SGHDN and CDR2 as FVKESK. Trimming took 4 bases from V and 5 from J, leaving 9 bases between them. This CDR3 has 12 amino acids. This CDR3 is CASSLSHHEQYF. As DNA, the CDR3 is TGTGCCAGCAGCCTCTCCCACCACGAGCAGTACTTC.

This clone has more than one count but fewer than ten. DNA for the CDR3: TGTGCCTGGAAACGCGGCAAGCTTTCATCCTACGAGCAGTACTTC. This sequence encodes CAWKRGKLSSYEQYF. The rearrangement uses TRBV30 and TRBJ2-7, with D unresolved. The germline V gene encodes CDR1 GTSNPN and CDR2 SVGIG (reference sequence). Trimming cost V 4 bases and J 1 base, with 17 bases left between them. The CDR3 is 15 residues long. Supplemented by reference TRBV30 and TRBJ2-7, the full variable domain reads SQTIHQWPATLVQPVGSPLSLECTVEGTSNPNLYWYRQAAGRGLQLLFYSVGIGQISSEVPQNLSASRPQDRQFILSSKKLLLSDSGFYLCAWKRGKLSSYEQYFGPGTRLTVT.

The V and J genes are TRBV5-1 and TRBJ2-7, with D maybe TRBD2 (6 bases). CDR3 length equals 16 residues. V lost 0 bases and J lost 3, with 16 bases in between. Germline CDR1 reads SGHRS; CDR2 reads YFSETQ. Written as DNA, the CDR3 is TGCGCCAGCAGCTTGGGGGACTGGACGGGCGGCTACGAGCAGTACTTC. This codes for CASSLGDWTGGYEQYF.

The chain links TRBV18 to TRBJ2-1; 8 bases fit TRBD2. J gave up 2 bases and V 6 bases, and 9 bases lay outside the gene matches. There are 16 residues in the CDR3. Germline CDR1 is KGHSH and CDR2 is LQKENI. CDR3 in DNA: TGTGCCAGCTCTCAGGAGCGGGAGAAGGCCTACAATGAGCAGTTCTTC. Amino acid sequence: CASSQEREKAYNEQFF. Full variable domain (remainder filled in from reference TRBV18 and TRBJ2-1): NAGVMQNPRHLVRRRGQEARLRCSPMKGHSHVYWYRQLPEEGLKFMVYLQKENIIDESGMPKERFSAEFPKEGPSILRIQQVVRGDSAAYFCASSQEREKAYNEQFFGPGTRLTVL.